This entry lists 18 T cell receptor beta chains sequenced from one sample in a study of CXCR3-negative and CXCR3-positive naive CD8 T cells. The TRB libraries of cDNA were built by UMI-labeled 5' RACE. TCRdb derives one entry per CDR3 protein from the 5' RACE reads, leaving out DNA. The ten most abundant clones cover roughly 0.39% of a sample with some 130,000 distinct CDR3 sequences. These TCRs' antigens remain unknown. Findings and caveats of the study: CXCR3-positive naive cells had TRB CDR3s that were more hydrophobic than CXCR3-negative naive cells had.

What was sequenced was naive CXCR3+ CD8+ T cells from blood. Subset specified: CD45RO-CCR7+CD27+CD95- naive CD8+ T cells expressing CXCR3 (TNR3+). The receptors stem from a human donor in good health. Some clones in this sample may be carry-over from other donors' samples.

The CDR3 spells CASSSAPSGTNNEQFF. The chain links TRBV11-2 to TRBJ2-1; TCRdb picks TRBD2, but there is no DNA to check that call. This CDR3 spans 16 amino acids. Germline assignment: CDR1 SGHAT and CDR2 FQNNGV.

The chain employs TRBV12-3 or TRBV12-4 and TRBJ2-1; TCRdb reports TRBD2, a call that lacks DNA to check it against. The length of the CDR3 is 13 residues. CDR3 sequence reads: CASSLSGPFEQFF.

The CDR3 reads CSGGRGLGYNEQFF. The chain joins TRBV29-1 to TRBJ2-1; the TCRdb D gene call, TRBD2, has no DNA to confirm it. Germline CDR1 SQVTM, CDR2 ANQGSEA. The CDR3 contains 14 residues.

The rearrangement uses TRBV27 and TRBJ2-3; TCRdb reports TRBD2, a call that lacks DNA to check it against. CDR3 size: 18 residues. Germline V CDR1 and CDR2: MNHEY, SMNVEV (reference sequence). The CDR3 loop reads CASASGTSGGLSTDTQYF.

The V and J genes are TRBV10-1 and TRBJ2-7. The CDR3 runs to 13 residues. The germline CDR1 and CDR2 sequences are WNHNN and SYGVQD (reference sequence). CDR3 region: CASSDTMADEQYF.

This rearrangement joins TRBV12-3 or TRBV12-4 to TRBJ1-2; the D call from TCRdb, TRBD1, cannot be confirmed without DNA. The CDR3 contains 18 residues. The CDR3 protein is CASSSTWGRGHSNYGYTF.

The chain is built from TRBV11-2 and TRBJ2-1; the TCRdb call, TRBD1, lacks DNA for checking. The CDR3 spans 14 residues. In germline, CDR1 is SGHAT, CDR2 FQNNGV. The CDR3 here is CASSSYRVRNEQFF.

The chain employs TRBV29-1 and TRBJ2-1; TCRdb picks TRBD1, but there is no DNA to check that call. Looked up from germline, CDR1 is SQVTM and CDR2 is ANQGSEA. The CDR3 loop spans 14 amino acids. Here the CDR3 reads CSVVTQGIYNEQFF.

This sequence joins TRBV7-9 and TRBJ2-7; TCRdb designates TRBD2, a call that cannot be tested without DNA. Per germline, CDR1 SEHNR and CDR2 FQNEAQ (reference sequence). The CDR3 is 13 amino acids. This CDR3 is CASSADGRPEQYF. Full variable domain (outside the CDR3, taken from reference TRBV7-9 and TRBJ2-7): DTGVSQNPRHKITKRGQNVTFRCDPISEHNRLYWYRQTLGQGPEFLTYFQNEAQLEKSRLLSDRFSAERPKGSFSTLEIQRTEQGDSAMYLCASSADGRPEQYFGPGTRLTVT.

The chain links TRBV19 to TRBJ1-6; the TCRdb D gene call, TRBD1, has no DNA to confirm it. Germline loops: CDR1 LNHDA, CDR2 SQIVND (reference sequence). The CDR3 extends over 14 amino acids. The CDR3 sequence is CASSTGTVNSPLHF.

This chain's CDR3 is CSVDNGQETQYF. The chain recombines TRBV29-1 with TRBJ2-5. This CDR3 spans 12 amino acids. Per the germline V gene, CDR1 is SQVTM and CDR2 is ANQGSEA.

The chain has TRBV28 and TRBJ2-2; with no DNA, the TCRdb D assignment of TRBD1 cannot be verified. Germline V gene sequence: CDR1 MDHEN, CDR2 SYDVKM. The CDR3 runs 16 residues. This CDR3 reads CASSRTSQGWTGELFF.

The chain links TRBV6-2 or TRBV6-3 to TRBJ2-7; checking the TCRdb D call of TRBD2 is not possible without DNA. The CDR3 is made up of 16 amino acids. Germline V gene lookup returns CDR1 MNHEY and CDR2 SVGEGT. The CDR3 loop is CASLSRTSGVPYEQYF.

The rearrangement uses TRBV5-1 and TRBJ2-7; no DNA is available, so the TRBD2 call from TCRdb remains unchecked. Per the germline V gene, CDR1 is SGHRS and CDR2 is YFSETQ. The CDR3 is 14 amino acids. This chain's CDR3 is CASSPRDYSYEQYF.

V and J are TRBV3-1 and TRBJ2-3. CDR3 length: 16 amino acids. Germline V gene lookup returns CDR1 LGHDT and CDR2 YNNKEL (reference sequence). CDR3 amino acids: CASSQSLGSFTDTQYF.

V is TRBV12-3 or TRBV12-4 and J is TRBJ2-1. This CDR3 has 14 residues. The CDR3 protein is CASSLQSSYNEQFF.

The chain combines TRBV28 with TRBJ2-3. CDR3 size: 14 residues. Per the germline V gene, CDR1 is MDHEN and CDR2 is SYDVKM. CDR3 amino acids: CATFGGYSTDTQYF.

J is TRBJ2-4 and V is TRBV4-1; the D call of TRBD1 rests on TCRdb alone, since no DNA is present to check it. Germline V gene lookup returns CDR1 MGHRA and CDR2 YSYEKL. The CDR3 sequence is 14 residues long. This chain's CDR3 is CASSQAWTLNIQYF.